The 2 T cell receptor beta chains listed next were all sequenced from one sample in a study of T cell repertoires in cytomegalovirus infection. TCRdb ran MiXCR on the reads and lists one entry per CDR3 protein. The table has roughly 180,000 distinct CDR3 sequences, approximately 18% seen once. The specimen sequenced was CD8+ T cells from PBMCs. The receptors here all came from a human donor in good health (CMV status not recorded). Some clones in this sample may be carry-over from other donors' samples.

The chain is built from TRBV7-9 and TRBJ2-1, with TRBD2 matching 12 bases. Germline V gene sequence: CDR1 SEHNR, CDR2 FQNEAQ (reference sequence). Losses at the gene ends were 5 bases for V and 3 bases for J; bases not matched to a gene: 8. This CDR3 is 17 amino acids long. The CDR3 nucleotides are TGTGCCAGCAGCCGCCCCGGACTAGCGGGATACTACAATGAGCAGTTCTTC. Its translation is CASSRPGLAGYYNEQFF.

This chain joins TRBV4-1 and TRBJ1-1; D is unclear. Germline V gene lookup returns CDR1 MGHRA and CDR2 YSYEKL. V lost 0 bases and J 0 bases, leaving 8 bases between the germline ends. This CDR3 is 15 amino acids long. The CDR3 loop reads CASSQDLAVNTEAFF. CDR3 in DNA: TGCGCCAGCAGCCAAGATCTGGCAGTGAACACTGAAGCTTTCTTT.